The rows below give T cell receptor beta chains drawn from one sample of a study of blood T cells in healthy people across ages. In TCRdb, the 5' RACE reads were re-called with MiXCR into one record per CDR3 protein. The table includes a few hundred thousand distinct CDR3 sequences, roughly 29% detected once. Source material: blood. The receptor source for this set is a woman between 65 and 79 years old in good health. Both conserved end residues are part of each CDR3. Each record gives: D gene, J gene, CDR3 length, clone size, V gene, CDR3 DNA, CDR3 protein. D genes are given only for firm matches. Some rows mark clone size as missing; the rest say once, few, many or name a class of expanded clone.

D gene: -; J gene: TRBJ1-6; CDR3 length: 14; clone size: many; V gene: TRBV6-5; CDR3 DNA: TGTGCCAGCAGTTACTCGGCAGATAATTCACCCCTCCACTTT; CDR3 protein: CASSYSADNSPLHF
D gene: TRBD1; J gene: TRBJ1-5; CDR3 length: 14; clone size: few; V gene: TRBV5-1; CDR3 DNA: TGCGCCAGCAGCTGGGGGACAGGGAATCAGCCCCAGCATTTT; CDR3 protein: CASSWGTGNQPQHF
D gene: TRBD2; J gene: TRBJ2-1; CDR3 length: 14; clone size: -; V gene: TRBV20-1; CDR3 DNA: TGCAGTGCCAGACGGGCGGGGGGGCCCGATGAGCAGTTCTTC; CDR3 protein: CSARRAGGPDEQFF
D gene: -; J gene: TRBJ2-4; CDR3 length: 12; clone size: -; V gene: TRBV19; CDR3 DNA: TGTGCCAGCAGACAGGTTTTCGGCATTCAGTACTTC; CDR3 protein: CASRQVFGIQYF
D gene: TRBD2; J gene: TRBJ2-5; CDR3 length: 16; clone size: -; V gene: TRBV29-1; CDR3 DNA: TGCAGCGTCTCCCCCTCGGGTAGCGGGGGCGGAGAGACCCAGTACTTC; CDR3 protein: CSVSPSGSGGGETQYF
D gene: -; J gene: TRBJ2-1; CDR3 length: 16; clone size: few; V gene: TRBV7-2; CDR3 DNA: TGTGCCAGCAGCTCCCCAGCAGGCCGCTCGGTCAATGAGCAGTTCTTC; CDR3 protein: CASSSPAGRSVNEQFF
D gene: -; J gene: TRBJ2-6; CDR3 length: 15; clone size: -; V gene: TRBV5-1; CDR3 DNA: TGCGCCAGCAGCTTGGAGACGTTTGGGGCCAACGTCCTGACTTTC; CDR3 protein: CASSLETFGANVLTF
D gene: -; J gene: TRBJ2-7; CDR3 length: 15; clone size: few; V gene: TRBV11-2; CDR3 DNA: TGTGCCAGCAGCTTAGAATATGAGGGGGCCTACGAGCAGTACTTC; CDR3 protein: CASSLEYEGAYEQYF
D gene: TRBD2; J gene: TRBJ2-2; CDR3 length: 15; clone size: -; V gene: TRBV20-1; CDR3 DNA: TGCAGTGCCGTACCGGGACTACAAAGAACCGGGGAGCTGTTTTTT; CDR3 protein: CSAVPGLQRTGELFF
D gene: -; J gene: TRBJ2-1; CDR3 length: 14; clone size: -; V gene: TRBV20-1; CDR3 DNA: TGCAGTGCCCCCCAACAGGGCTCCTACAATGAGCAGTTCTTC; CDR3 protein: CSAPQQGSYNEQFF
D gene: TRBD1; J gene: TRBJ1-2; CDR3 length: 15; clone size: -; V gene: TRBV4-2; CDR3 DNA: TGTGCCAGCAGCCAACCAACAGGGGTGCGCTATGGCTACACTTTC; CDR3 protein: CASSQPTGVRYGYTF
D gene: -; J gene: TRBJ1-1; CDR3 length: 17; clone size: once; V gene: TRBV14; CDR3 DNA: TGTGCCAGCAGCCAAGAGAGGATGGGGCAGTTAAACACTGAAGCTTTCTTT; CDR3 protein: CASSQERMGQLNTEAFF
D gene: -; J gene: TRBJ1-2; CDR3 length: 16; clone size: few; V gene: TRBV4-1; CDR3 DNA: TGCGCCAGCAGCCAAGACCCCCAGGGCGGATACTATGGCTACACCTTC; CDR3 protein: CASSQDPQGGYYGYTF
D gene: -; J gene: TRBJ2-4; CDR3 length: 14; clone size: -; V gene: TRBV29-1; CDR3 DNA: TGCAACTCCACAGGAGGCCTAGCCAAAAACATTCAGTACTTC; CDR3 protein: CNSTGGLAKNIQYF
D gene: -; J gene: TRBJ1-5; CDR3 length: 13; clone size: -; V gene: TRBV7-9; CDR3 DNA: TGTGCCAGCAGCTCTGGGACTTATCAGCCCCAGCATTTT; CDR3 protein: CASSSGTYQPQHF
D gene: TRBD2; J gene: TRBJ2-7; CDR3 length: 15; clone size: -; V gene: TRBV4-1; CDR3 DNA: TGCGCCAGCAGGCAAACTAGCGGGACGGCCTACGAGCAGTACTTC; CDR3 protein: CASRQTSGTAYEQYF
D gene: -; J gene: TRBJ2-7; CDR3 length: 12; clone size: few; V gene: TRBV28; CDR3 DNA: TGTGCCAGCAGTTTAGGCAGGGCCGAGCAGTACTTC; CDR3 protein: CASSLGRAEQYF
D gene: -; J gene: TRBJ2-5; CDR3 length: 15; clone size: -; V gene: TRBV9; CDR3 DNA: TGTGCCAGCAGCGTAGGTCTGATCCTACAAGAGACCCAGTACTTC; CDR3 protein: CASSVGLILQETQYF
D gene: -; J gene: TRBJ2-4; CDR3 length: 13; clone size: many; V gene: TRBV7-9; CDR3 DNA: TGTGCCAGCAGCGTATCGGGAGAAAACATTCAGTACTTC; CDR3 protein: CASSVSGENIQYF
D gene: -; J gene: TRBJ2-7; CDR3 length: 13; clone size: few; V gene: TRBV12-3/TRBV12-4; CDR3 DNA: TGTGCCAGCAGTTCTACAGGGAGATACGAGCAGTACTTC; CDR3 protein: CASSSTGRYEQYF
D gene: TRBD1; J gene: TRBJ1-1; CDR3 length: 15; clone size: few; V gene: TRBV4-2; CDR3 DNA: TGTGCCAGCAGCCCGTCCGGACAGGGGGCGACTGAAGCTTTCTTT; CDR3 protein: CASSPSGQGATEAFF
D gene: TRBD1; J gene: TRBJ1-5; CDR3 length: 15; clone size: -; V gene: TRBV18; CDR3 DNA: TGTGCCAGCTCACCAGGTAGTACAGGGGGTAAGCCCCAGCATTTT; CDR3 protein: CASSPGSTGGKPQHF
D gene: -; J gene: TRBJ2-3; CDR3 length: 14; clone size: -; V gene: TRBV7-2; CDR3 DNA: TGTGCCAGCAGCTTATTAGCTCATGTGGATACGCAGTATTTT; CDR3 protein: CASSLLAHVDTQYF
D gene: -; J gene: TRBJ2-1; CDR3 length: 11; clone size: -; V gene: TRBV29-1; CDR3 DNA: TGCAGCGTGTGGGTATACAATGAGCAGTTCTTC; CDR3 protein: CSVWVYNEQFF
D gene: -; J gene: TRBJ1-6; CDR3 length: 16; clone size: -; V gene: TRBV20-1; CDR3 DNA: TGCAGTGCTGGTAGAGAGCGGGGGGCGGGAGGTTCACCCCTCCACTTT; CDR3 protein: CSAGRERGAGGSPLHF
D gene: TRBD2; J gene: TRBJ2-1; CDR3 length: 16; clone size: -; V gene: TRBV24-1; CDR3 DNA: TGTGCCACCAGTGATTTAGGGACTAGCGGGAGAAGTCAGCAGTTCTTC; CDR3 protein: CATSDLGTSGRSQQFF
D gene: -; J gene: TRBJ1-2; CDR3 length: 13; clone size: -; V gene: TRBV7-8; CDR3 DNA: TGTGCCAGCAGCCCTCAGGATTACTATGGCTACACCTTC; CDR3 protein: CASSPQDYYGYTF
D gene: -; J gene: TRBJ2-5; CDR3 length: 13; clone size: -; V gene: TRBV20-1; CDR3 DNA: TGCAGTGTTAGAGATCCGATTATAGAGACCCAGTACTTC; CDR3 protein: CSVRDPIIETQYF
D gene: TRBD2; J gene: TRBJ2-5; CDR3 length: 21; clone size: many; V gene: TRBV27; CDR3 DNA: TGTGCCAGCAGTTTATTCGGACTAGCGGGGGGCGACAGCATAACCGAAGAGACCCAGTACTTC; CDR3 protein: CASSLFGLAGGDSITEETQYF
D gene: -; J gene: TRBJ2-5; CDR3 length: 15; clone size: -; V gene: TRBV7-2; CDR3 DNA: TGTGCCAGCAGCTTATGGAGTACGGTCCAAGAGACCCAGTACTTC; CDR3 protein: CASSLWSTVQETQYF
D gene: -; J gene: TRBJ2-1; CDR3 length: 13; clone size: -; V gene: TRBV6-2/TRBV6-3; CDR3 DNA: TGTGCCAGCAGTTATAATGGCCTCTCAGGGGAGTACTTC; CDR3 protein: CASSYNGLSGEYF
D gene: -; J gene: TRBJ1-5; CDR3 length: 15; clone size: -; V gene: TRBV20-1; CDR3 DNA: TGCAGTGCTAGGGAACAGGGAATCGGCAGTCAGCCCCAGCATTTT; CDR3 protein: CSAREQGIGSQPQHF
D gene: TRBD1; J gene: TRBJ2-7; CDR3 length: 14; clone size: -; V gene: TRBV2; CDR3 DNA: TGTGCCAGCTCGCGGACGACAGGGGTTTACGAGCAGTACTTC; CDR3 protein: CASSRTTGVYEQYF
D gene: -; J gene: TRBJ1-1; CDR3 length: 15; clone size: few; V gene: TRBV12-3/TRBV12-4; CDR3 DNA: TGTGCCAGCAGTCCCACCGGGGGGGCGGACAACGAAGCTTTCTTT; CDR3 protein: CASSPTGGADNEAFF
D gene: TRBD1; J gene: TRBJ2-7; CDR3 length: 14; clone size: many; V gene: TRBV7-2; CDR3 DNA: TGTGCCAGCAGCTTTGGACAGGGTCCCTACGAGCAGTACTTC; CDR3 protein: CASSFGQGPYEQYF
D gene: -; J gene: TRBJ1-4; CDR3 length: 13; clone size: -; V gene: TRBV4-3; CDR3 DNA: TGCGCCAGCAGCCAGGGCAGCTTTGGAAAACTGTTTTTT; CDR3 protein: CASSQGSFGKLFF
D gene: -; J gene: TRBJ2-7; CDR3 length: 15; clone size: few; V gene: TRBV20-1; CDR3 DNA: TGCAGTGCTAGAGACGCCGGGGGGCCCGGAAACGAGCAGTACTTC; CDR3 protein: CSARDAGGPGNEQYF
D gene: -; J gene: TRBJ2-3; CDR3 length: 11; clone size: -; V gene: TRBV6-2/TRBV6-3; CDR3 DNA: TGTGCCAGCAGCTACTCAGGGAGGCAGTATTTT; CDR3 protein: CASSYSGRQYF
D gene: -; J gene: TRBJ2-7; CDR3 length: 11; clone size: -; V gene: TRBV19; CDR3 DNA: TGTGCCAGTACATCCGGGACAGAGCAGTACTTC; CDR3 protein: CASTSGTEQYF
D gene: -; J gene: TRBJ2-5; CDR3 length: 13; clone size: once; V gene: TRBV20-1; CDR3 DNA: TGCAGTGCTCGCTTAGGTGGGGGAGAGACCCAGTACTTC; CDR3 protein: CSARLGGGETQYF
D gene: -; J gene: TRBJ2-7; CDR3 length: 14; clone size: few; V gene: TRBV20-1; CDR3 DNA: TGCAGTGCTGCGGCTAGGGTTGGCTCCTACGAGCAGTACTTC; CDR3 protein: CSAAARVGSYEQYF
D gene: -; J gene: TRBJ1-3; CDR3 length: 14; clone size: -; V gene: TRBV2; CDR3 DNA: TGTGCCAGCAGTGACCAGGGAGGGGGAAACACCATATATTTT; CDR3 protein: CASSDQGGGNTIYF
D gene: -; J gene: TRBJ1-5; CDR3 length: 12; clone size: -; V gene: TRBV20-1; CDR3 DNA: TGCAGTATAGGAACGAGGAATCAGCCCCAGCATTTT; CDR3 protein: CSIGTRNQPQHF
D gene: -; J gene: TRBJ1-3; CDR3 length: 11; clone size: -; V gene: TRBV24-1; CDR3 DNA: TGTGCCACCTCCTGGGAAAACACCATATATTTT; CDR3 protein: CATSWENTIYF
D gene: -; J gene: TRBJ2-4; CDR3 length: 14; clone size: -; V gene: TRBV9; CDR3 DNA: TGTGTCAGCAGCGAGGGACCGAACAAAAACATTCAGTACTTC; CDR3 protein: CVSSEGPNKNIQYF
D gene: -; J gene: TRBJ2-7; CDR3 length: 16; clone size: -; V gene: TRBV20-1; CDR3 DNA: TGCAGTGCTAGAGAGTCACAGGGAACTCAGGGGTACGAGCAGTACTTC; CDR3 protein: CSARESQGTQGYEQYF
D gene: -; J gene: TRBJ1-6; CDR3 length: 12; clone size: -; V gene: TRBV20-1; CDR3 DNA: TGCAGTGCTAGATTAGGGGGTTCACCCCTCCACTTT; CDR3 protein: CSARLGGSPLHF
D gene: -; J gene: TRBJ2-7; CDR3 length: 13; clone size: -; V gene: TRBV29-1; CDR3 DNA: TGCAGCGTTGTGGTCGGGAGATTCTACGAGCGGTACTTC; CDR3 protein: CSVVVGRFYERYF
D gene: TRBD2; J gene: TRBJ2-5; CDR3 length: 15; clone size: few; V gene: TRBV10-3; CDR3 DNA: TGTGCCATCAGTGAGAGACTAGCTGACCAAGAGACCCAGTACTTC; CDR3 protein: CAISERLADQETQYF
D gene: -; J gene: TRBJ2-7; CDR3 length: 15; clone size: -; V gene: TRBV5-1; CDR3 DNA: TGCGCCAGCAGCTTGTCAGGGCCGTACACCGCCGAGCAGTACTTC; CDR3 protein: CASSLSGPYTAEQYF
D gene: -; J gene: TRBJ2-7; CDR3 length: 12; clone size: few; V gene: TRBV29-1; CDR3 DNA: TGCAGCGTTAAAACCGCCGGGGGCGAGCAGTACTTC; CDR3 protein: CSVKTAGGEQYF
D gene: -; J gene: TRBJ2-7; CDR3 length: 13; clone size: few; V gene: TRBV10-3; CDR3 DNA: TGTGCCATCAGTCAGGGGAACCCCTACGAGCAGTACTTC; CDR3 protein: CAISQGNPYEQYF
D gene: TRBD1; J gene: TRBJ2-6; CDR3 length: 20; clone size: -; V gene: TRBV7-6; CDR3 DNA: TGTGCCAGCAGCCGATCCTCCTTGACAGGGGGAAGCTCTGGGGCCAACGTCCTGACTTTC; CDR3 protein: CASSRSSLTGGSSGANVLTF
D gene: -; J gene: TRBJ2-7; CDR3 length: 13; clone size: once; V gene: TRBV4-2; CDR3 DNA: TGTGCCAGCAGCCTAATCTACTCCTACGAGCAGTACTTC; CDR3 protein: CASSLIYSYEQYF
D gene: TRBD1; J gene: TRBJ1-5; CDR3 length: 15; clone size: -; V gene: TRBV7-2; CDR3 DNA: TGTGCCAGCGGCCTGGGGCAGGGGGCTGGTCAGCCCCAGCATTTT; CDR3 protein: CASGLGQGAGQPQHF
D gene: -; J gene: TRBJ1-6; CDR3 length: 15; clone size: few; V gene: TRBV4-3; CDR3 DNA: TGCGCCAGCAGCCTCGGGTCAGGGGATAATTCACCCCTCCACTTT; CDR3 protein: CASSLGSGDNSPLHF
D gene: TRBD2; J gene: TRBJ2-7; CDR3 length: 17; clone size: few; V gene: TRBV7-2; CDR3 DNA: TGTGCCAGCAGCATAGCGGGGAACATCCTAGGGTCCTACGAGCAGTACTTC; CDR3 protein: CASSIAGNILGSYEQYF
D gene: -; J gene: TRBJ2-7; CDR3 length: 15; clone size: many; V gene: TRBV6-6; CDR3 DNA: TGTGCCAGCAGTTACTCGTGGACTTACTCCTACGAGCAGTACTTC; CDR3 protein: CASSYSWTYSYEQYF